The rows below give T cell receptor beta chains drawn from one sample of a study of shared clonotypes between healthy human individuals. Generated by immunoSEQ multiplex PCR, the TCRdb table keeps only in-frame clones and is missing some. Counted here are 450,000 or so clones, about 74% occurring once; the ten biggest clones make up about 12%. Sequencing was done on a sample of PBMCs. The receptors were gathered from a woman aged 35 to 49 in good health. Some clones in this sample may be carry-over from other donors' samples. The CDR3 runs from the conserved cysteine through the conserved F or W. A D gene is named only where the DNA matches it firmly. Size tells how often a clone was seen (once, few, many) or the class of an expanded clone, and some rows leave it out.

>TRBJ1-3|.|TRBV7-9|once
TGTGCCAGCAGCCCCCGGGTCGGCTCTGGAAACACCATATATTTT
CASSPRVGSGNTIYF
>TRBJ2-7|TRBD2|TRBV5-4|.
TGTGCCAGCAGCTTGGCGGGAGGAAAAAACGAGCAGTACTTC
CASSLAGGKNEQYF
>TRBJ2-7|.|TRBV18|.
TGCGCCAGCTCACCCGCAGGGAGCAACGAGCAGTACTTC
CASSPAGSNEQYF
>TRBJ2-3|TRBD2|TRBV10-2|once
TGCGCCAGCAGACCGACTAGCGGGAATGGAGATACGCAGTATTTT
CASRPTSGNGDTQYF
>TRBJ1-3|.|TRBV7-8|.
TGTGCCAGCAGCCCACGGACATTTGGAAACACCATATATTTT
CASSPRTFGNTIYF
>TRBJ2-1|.|TRBV29-1|once
TGCAGCGTTGACGCCACTAGCTCCAATGAGCAGTTCTTC
CSVDATSSNEQFF
>TRBJ2-7|.|TRBV5-3|.
TGTGCCAGAAGCTTGGAGAGGGGGACTCTAACCGAGCAGTACTTC
CARSLERGTLTEQYF
>TRBJ2-5|.|TRBV18|.
TGTGCCAGCTCACCCAACACAGGGATCGAGACCCAGTACTTC
CASSPNTGIETQYF
>TRBJ1-1|.|TRBV7-3|.
TGTGCCAGCAGCTTACACAGAGACTCTGAAGCTTTCTTT
CASSLHRDSEAFF
>TRBJ2-5|.|TRBV7-2|few
TGTGCCAGCAGCAGGACGAGAGAGACCCAGTACTTC
CASSRTRETQYF
>TRBJ1-1|.|TRBV4-2|.
TGTGCCAGCAGCCATCCAAGGACAGCGAACACTGAAGCTTTCTTT
CASSHPRTANTEAFF